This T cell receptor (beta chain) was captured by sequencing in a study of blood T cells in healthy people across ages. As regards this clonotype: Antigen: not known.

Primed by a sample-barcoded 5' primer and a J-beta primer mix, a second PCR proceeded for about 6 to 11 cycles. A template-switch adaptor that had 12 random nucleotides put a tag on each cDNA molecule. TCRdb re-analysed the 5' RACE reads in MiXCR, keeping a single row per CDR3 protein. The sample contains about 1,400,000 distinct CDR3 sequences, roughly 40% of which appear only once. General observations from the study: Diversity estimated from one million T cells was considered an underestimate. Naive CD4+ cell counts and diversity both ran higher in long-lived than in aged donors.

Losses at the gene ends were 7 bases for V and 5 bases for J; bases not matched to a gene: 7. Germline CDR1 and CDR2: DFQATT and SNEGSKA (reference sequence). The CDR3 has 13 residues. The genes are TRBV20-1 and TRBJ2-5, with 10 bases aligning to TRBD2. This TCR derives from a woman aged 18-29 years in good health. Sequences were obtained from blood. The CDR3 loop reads CSVPSGRTETQYF. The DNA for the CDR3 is TGCAGTGTCCCTAGCGGGAGAACCGAGACCCAGTACTTC.